The clone carrying this T cell receptor beta chain was observed at least ten times. Its antigen is not identified. This specimen belongs to a study of T cell repertoires in cytomegalovirus infection. Overall study context: Signatures in public TCR beta sequences pointed to both CMV infection and matching HLA type. Broader study findings: HLA-C-restricted CMV clonotypes gave the most frequent clonotype in two of eight donors. Pooled public TCR beta family frequency picked out CMV carriers with the relevant HLA.

Germline V CDR1 and CDR2: SGHTA, FQGNSA. The CDR3 sequence is 17 residues long. V lost 5 bases and J 0 bases, leaving 17 bases between the germline ends. Each CDR3 protein gets one entry after TCRdb re-called the reads with MiXCR. The table lists roughly 500,000 distinct CDR3 sequences, approximately 15% of them singletons. The TCR comes from a human donor in good health (CMV status not recorded). Some clones in this sample may be carry-over from other donors' samples. This chain connects TRBV7-2 to TRBJ2-1; D may be TRBD2 (5 bases). The sample consisted of CD8+ T cells from PBMCs. The CDR3 protein is CASSPTSYPRSYNEQFF. DNA for the CDR3: TGTGCCAGCAGCCCCACTAGTTACCCCCGCTCCTACAATGAGCAGTTCTTC. Combining the CDR3 with reference TRBV7-2 and TRBJ2-1 gives the whole variable domain GAGVSQSPSNKVTEKGKDVELRCDPISGHTALYWYRQSLGQGLEFLIYFQGNSAPDKSGLPSDRFSAERTGGSVSTLTIQRTQQEDSAVYLCASSPTSYPRSYNEQFFGPGTRLTVL.